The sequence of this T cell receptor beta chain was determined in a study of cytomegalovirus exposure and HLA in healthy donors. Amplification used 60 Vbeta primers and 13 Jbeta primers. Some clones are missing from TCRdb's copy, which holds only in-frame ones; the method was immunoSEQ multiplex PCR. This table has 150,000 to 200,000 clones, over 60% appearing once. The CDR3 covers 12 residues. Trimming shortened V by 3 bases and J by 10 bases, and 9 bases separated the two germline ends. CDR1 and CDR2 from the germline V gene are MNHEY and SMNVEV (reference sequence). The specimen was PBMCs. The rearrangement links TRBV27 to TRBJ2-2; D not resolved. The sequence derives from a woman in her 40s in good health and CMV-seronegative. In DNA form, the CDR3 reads TGTGCCAGCAGTTTTACAGAAGAGGAGCTGTTTTTT. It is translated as CASSFTEEELFF.